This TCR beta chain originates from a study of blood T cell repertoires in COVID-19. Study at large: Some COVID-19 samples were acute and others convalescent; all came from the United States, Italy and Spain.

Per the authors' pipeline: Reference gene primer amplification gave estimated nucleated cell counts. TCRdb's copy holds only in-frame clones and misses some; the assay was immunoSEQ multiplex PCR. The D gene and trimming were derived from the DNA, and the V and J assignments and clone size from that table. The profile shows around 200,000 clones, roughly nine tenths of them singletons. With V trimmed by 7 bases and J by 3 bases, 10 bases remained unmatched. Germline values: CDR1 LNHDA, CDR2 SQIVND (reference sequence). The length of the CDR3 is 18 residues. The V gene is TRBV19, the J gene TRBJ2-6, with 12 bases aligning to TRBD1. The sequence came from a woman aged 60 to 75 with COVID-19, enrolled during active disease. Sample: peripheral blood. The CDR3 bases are TGTGCCAGTACCCCCAGGAGGGACAGGGGGCATGGGGCCAACGTCCTGACTTTC. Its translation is CASTPRRDRGHGANVLTF.